Listed below are T cell receptor beta chains from one sample, sequenced in a study of blood T cell repertoires in COVID-19. TCRdb's table, derived via immunoSEQ multiplex PCR, lists solely in-frame clones and lacks some. The data contain some 70,000 clones, roughly 88% of them singletons. Sequencing was performed on peripheral blood. All receptors come from a man aged 50 to 59 with COVID-19, enrolled during active disease. CDR3s leave out the opening cysteine and the closing phenylalanine or tryptophan.

j_call | v_call | cdr3_aa
TRBJ2-1 | TRBV7-8 | ASSPRGRGAYNEQF
TRBJ2-1 | TRBV28 | ASSAGASGISYNEQF
TRBJ1-2 | TRBV18 | ASSPAGTYGYT
TRBJ2-3 | TRBV6-6 | ASSYFRGSTDTQY
TRBJ1-6 | TRBV20-1 | SASVSLGSPSGSPLH
TRBJ2-3 | TRBV14 | ASSPLLGLAGTDTQY
TRBJ1-2 | TRBV11-2 | ASSPYLGGGGYT
TRBJ1-5 | TRBV29-1 | SVVEGAVSNQPQH
TRBJ2-5 | TRBV7-9 | ASSFPRTPPTQY
TRBJ2-7 | TRBV5-1 | ASSSSPGSSYEQY
TRBJ2-7 | TRBV27 | ASSRTSGTAYEQY
TRBJ2-3 | TRBV12-1 | ASSFGLAACTDTQY
TRBJ2-1 | TRBV5-4 | ASSQAGTGGSEQF
TRBJ2-7 | TRBV28 | ASSPRGARYEQY
TRBJ1-1 | TRBV3-1/TRBV3-2 | ASSHVGGSPEAF
TRBJ2-7 | TRBV13 | ASSPGLAGSPYEQY
TRBJ1-2 | TRBV28 | ASGTGNYGYT
TRBJ2-1 | TRBV25-1 | ASSALLSRTGGYNEQF
TRBJ2-7 | TRBV19 | ASSMRQGGSYEQY
TRBJ1-2 | TRBV11-2 | ASSPPGGMGQTYGYT
TRBJ2-7 | TRBV19 | ASSPGLAGYEQY
TRBJ2-1 | TRBV29-1 | SVARDFGNEQF
TRBJ1-2 | TRBV7-9 | ASSRQGGDYT
TRBJ2-5 | TRBV19 | ASSNLRETQY
TRBJ1-4 | TRBV18 | ASSPPEGRDEKLF
TRBJ2-1 | TRBV2 | ASSTRARLQF
TRBJ2-7 | TRBV30 | AWSVLQGEQY
TRBJ2-1 | TRBV5-1 | ASSAGLAGGDEQF
TRBJ2-6 | TRBV10-3 | AISEAGAGANVLT
TRBJ1-2 | TRBV5-1 | ASSPSGLSNYGYT
TRBJ2-1 | TRBV5-6 | ASSLQAGRSYNEQF